Listed below are T cell receptor beta chains from one sample, sequenced in a study of blood T cell repertoires in COVID-19. Data came from immunoSEQ multiplex PCR; TCRdb stores just in-frame clones and leaves some out. There are about 170,000 clones in the sample; around 87% occur only once, and around 7% lies in the top ten. Material for sequencing was peripheral blood. The receptors come from an elderly woman in a cohort sampled during active or convalescent COVID-19. Each CDR3 is given with its conserved first and last residue. A D gene is named only where the DNA matches it firmly. The size entry is marked missing in some rows and otherwise reads once, few, many or a size class.

.,.,TRBJ1-2,TRBV19,TGTGCCAGTAGTAACCCTACCCGGCGGGGGTCCGCTAACTATGGCTACACCTTC,CASSNPTRRGSANYGYTF
.,.,TRBJ1-5,TRBV4-1,TGCGCCAGCAGCCAATGGGGGGGAAAGGGGCCCCAGCATTTT,CASSQWGGKGPQHF
.,TRBD1,TRBJ1-5,TRBV10-3,TGTGCCACCGACACTGGGGACAGAGACAATCAGCCCCAGCATTTT,CATDTGDRDNQPQHF
few,.,TRBJ1-1,TRBV30,TGTGCCTGGAGTACCGGGACATTTGCTGAAGCTTTCTTT,CAWSTGTFAEAFF
.,TRBD1,TRBJ2-7,TRBV6-5,TGTGCCAGCAGTTACGATCACAGGGGAGCCTACGAGCAGTACTTC,CASSYDHRGAYEQYF
.,TRBD1,TRBJ1-4,TRBV10-2,TGCGCCAGCAGTAAAGGACAGGGGGGAATTTATGCTAATGAAAAACTGTTTTTT,CASSKGQGGIYANEKLFF
.,TRBD1,TRBJ1-6,TRBV27,TGTGCCAGTCGACAGGGGGCTAATTCACCCCTCCACTTT,CASRQGANSPLHF
.,TRBD1,TRBJ2-5,TRBV19,TGTGCCAGTAGTATGACAGGGGCGCAGAAAGAGACCCAGTACTTC,CASSMTGAQKETQYF
.,.,TRBJ2-6,TRBV9,TGTGCCAGCAGCCCACAGAGCTCTGGGGCCAACGTCCTGACTTTC,CASSPQSSGANVLTF
.,.,TRBJ1-5,TRBV5-6,TGTGCCAGCAGCTTGGATGGGGGGTCGCGCCAGCCCCAGCATTTT,CASSLDGGSRQPQHF
once,.,TRBJ1-3,TRBV28,TGTGCCAGCAGTGGCCAGGGCCTTTTTGGCACCATATATTTT,CASSGQGLFGTIYF
once,TRBD2,TRBJ2-3,TRBV3-1/TRBV3-2,TGTGCCAGCAGCCAAGGATTCTGGCGGGGGGGCGCGGATACGCAGTATTTT,CASSQGFWRGGADTQYF